This T cell receptor beta chain appears in the sequencing data of a study of blood T cell repertoires in COVID-19 (dated by TCRdb to 2020 to 2022). Concerning the study at large: Collaborator samples came from the United States, Italy and Spain and covered acute and convalescent phases of COVID-19. The prospective study material was composed of cDNA or gDNA derived from T cells, B-cell-depleted T cells, or PBMCs. Where HLA class I and class II types were available, the types were taken from metadata supplied by the sample provider, not from assay-based typing. The samples were drawn from the first 160 participants of the ongoing ImmuneRACE study and from roughly 1,300 subjects provided by 6 global collaborators. The repertoires were released in a freely available public database meant as a resource for research on the immune response to SARS-CoV-2. Subjects who had been exposed to COVID-19, were actively infected with it, or had recovered from it provided the deeply sampled blood TCRbeta repertoires that made up the dataset. Nearly every sample came with metadata listing a de-identified subject ID, COVID-19 status, age in years and sex.

Whole blood was collected in K2EDTA tubes by collaborating institutions according to the institutions' own protocols. For TCRbeta analysis, collaborators shipped samples as frozen whole blood, isolated PBMCs, or DNA extracted from either of those sample types. TCRbeta CDR3 regions were amplified from genomic DNA using the immunoSEQ Assay, a bias-controlled multiplex PCR. Regarding the original processing steps: The number of nucleated cells in each sample was estimated from the amplification of reference gene primers within the assay. To quantify the absolute abundance of each unique TCRbeta CDR3 rearrangement, sequence reads were collapsed and filtered. For each sample, productive Simpson clonality was calculated as the square root of Simpson's diversity index across productive rearrangements. TCRdb's version of the immuneACCESS table is confined to in-frame rearrangements and falls short of the full clone set. An unresolved V gene accounts for under half of the shortfall where checked; the remainder is of unknown origin. V and J calls and clone size are given by that table; D and trimming were obtained from the DNA. Across this sample there are tens of thousands of clones, with over 75% seen only once. The ten largest clones take up 3.5% to 5% of the sample.

On the study overall, not on this receptor specifically: Clinical and demographic metadata were provided uncurated, with the amount varying by source and participant.

From the cysteine through the phenylalanine, the CDR3 covers 14 amino acids. Of all the DNA, just the CDR3 is kept, 42 bases in frame from base 1. V and J lose 4 bases and 0 bases, and a span of 6 bases separates them. CDR1 KGHSH and CDR2 LQKENI are derived from the germline V gene. Concerning this clone itself: It has no known antigen specificity. Qualities for individual bases were not recorded, and no much larger clone is one base off.

The receptor was derived from a woman aged 55 to 70 with acute or convalescent COVID-19. The sequenced material came from peripheral blood. The chain joins TRBV18 to TRBJ1-4, with a tentative D gene TRBD1 over 6 matching bases. The CDR3 here reads CASSQGATNEKLFF. The nucleotide sequence is TGTGCCAGCTCACAGGGGGCAACTAATGAAAAACTGTTTTTT.